The 5 T cell receptor beta chains below were found in one sample sequenced in a study of T cells in Graves' hyperthyroidism and ophthalmopathy. Regions amplified from RNA transcripts were the TCR beta CDR3 regions. In the first-round RT-PCR of the TCR CDR3, the HTBI primer set was used. MiXCR, applied by TCRdb to the multiplex PCR reads, yields one record per CDR3 protein. The sample lists approximately 560,000 distinct CDR3 sequences, 15% to 18% occurring once. The sample consisted of blood. These receptors all stem from a woman in her thirties with Graves' hyperthyroidism.

V is TRBV19 and J is TRBJ2-3; D call uncertain. Germline values: CDR1 LNHDA, CDR2 SQIVND (reference sequence). The CDR3 covers 14 residues. Trimming pared 5 bases from V and 6 bases from J, leaving 15 bases between. CDR3 region: CASSPLRVADTQYF. CDR3 DNA: TGTGCCAGTAGTCCTCTTCGAGTAGCTGATACGCAGTATTTT. The whole variable domain, remainder taken from reference TRBV19 and TRBJ2-3, is DGGITQSPKYLFRKEGQNVTLSCEQNLNHDAMYWYRQDPGQGLRLIYYSQIVNDFQKGDIAEGYSVSREKKESFPLTVTSAQKNPTAFYLCASSPLRVADTQYFGPGTRLTVL.

In its sample, this clonotype was seen a few times. V and J are TRBV5-1 and TRBJ2-7; weak D call: TRBD1 (6 bases). The length of the CDR3 is 14 residues. The V gene lost 0 bases and the J gene lost 7 bases, with 14 bases spanning the gap. Germline loops: CDR1 SGHRS, CDR2 YFSETQ. The CDR3 coding sequence is TGCGCCAGCAGCTTGGGGCAGGGGATGGAGGAGCAGTACTTC. Translating gives CASSLGQGMEEQYF. The complete variable domain, with remaining parts taken from reference TRBV5-1 and TRBJ2-7, reads KAGVTQTPRYLIKTRGQQVTLSCSPISGHRSVSWYQQTPGQGLQFLFEYFSETQRNKGNFPGRFSGRQFSNSRSEMNVSTLELGDSALYLCASSLGQGMEEQYFGPGTRLTVT.

A few counts support this clonotype. A much more abundant neighbour one base away suggests this may be a read error. This chain connects TRBV11-2 to TRBJ2-3; D is uncertain. Germline CDR1 SGHAT, CDR2 FQNNGV. Trimming left V 5 bases short and J 2 bases short, with 11 bases between. CDR3 length: 14 amino acids. The CDR3 region is CASSLIPNTDTQYF. The CDR3 DNA sequence: TGTGCCAGCAGCCTGATCCCCAACACAGATACGCAGTATTTT. Complete variable domain (other parts from reference TRBV11-2 and TRBJ2-3): EAGVAQSPRYKIIEKRQSVAFWCNPISGHATLYWYQQILGQGPKLLIQFQNNGVVDDSQLPKDRFSAERLKGVDSTLKIQPAKLEDSAVYLCASSLIPNTDTQYFGPGTRLTVL.

In its sample, this clonotype was seen many times. The chain joins TRBV6-2 or TRBV6-3 to TRBJ2-7; 12 nucleotides match TRBD2. Germline loops: CDR1 MNHEY, CDR2 SVGEGT. The CDR3 extends over 19 amino acids. V gave up 0 bases and J gave up 3 bases; unmatched junction bases: 12. The CDR3 DNA follows: TGTGCCAGCAGTTACTCAACCTCCGGGACTAGCGGGTCTAACTACGAGCAGTACTTC. It codes for CASSYSTSGTSGSNYEQYF.

The table lists this clonotype with many counts. J is TRBJ2-7 and V is TRBV20-1; D is unclear. Germline CDR1 and CDR2: DFQATT and SNEGSKA (reference sequence). V was pared by 4 bases and J by 0 bases, with 7 bases between. This CDR3 comprises 12 residues. Written as DNA, the CDR3 is TGCAGTGCTACTTTATCCTCCTACGAGCAGTACTTC. Translation: CSATLSSYEQYF.